The subject of this entry is one T cell receptor beta chain. The antigen remains undetermined. The data were produced by immunoSEQ multiplex PCR, yet TCRdb's version contains in-frame clones alone and is incomplete. Seen here are about 1,500 clones, about two fifths observed once, and the top ten hold approximately 20%. Trimming took 6 bases from V and 3 from J; bases not matched to a gene: 7. The CDR3 is made up of 15 amino acids. Germline CDR1 SGDLS, CDR2 YYNGEE. This entry comes from a study of T cells in localized non-small cell lung cancer. Regarding the study as a whole: A single tumor region was sequenced, leaving heterogeneity possible. Median detection of top 100 tumor clones in adjacent lung was about 52 clones.

This receptor was identified in a woman between 35 and 75 years old with stage I squamous cell lung carcinoma. The chain couples TRBV9 to TRBJ2-2; TRBD2 aligns across 8 bases. This material consisted of lung tumor tissue, taken before any cancer treatment. The CDR3 loop is CASTLSGAYTGELFF. The DNA of the CDR3 is TGTGCCAGCACCCTTAGCGGGGCCTACACCGGGGAGCTGTTTTTT.